This TCR beta chain is from a study of beta chain features in type 1 diabetes. Of note for this clone: Its antigen is unknown.

The authors obtained over 95% purity in all sorted populations. Overall study results and limits: Naive, central memory and Treg TCRB repertoires seemed to resemble each other more closely in patients than they did in healthy donors. VDJ junctions sequenced from type 1 diabetes patients showed fewer insertions and more deletions.

From germline, CDR1 is SNHLY and CDR2 FYNNEI. The CDR3 has 15 residues. Trimming removed 4 bases at V and 6 bases at J, with 18 bases between. Every bit of the isolated RNA underwent reverse transcription, so sequencing read expressed TCRB transcripts. Assay: immunoSEQ multiplex PCR; the TCRdb copy retains only in-frame clones and omits some. The sample consists of about 300,000 clones, about 8% of them appearing once. The TCR sequence derives from a woman between 18 and 29 years old in good health. The sample comprised central memory CD4+ T cells from blood. This rearrangement joins TRBV2 to TRBJ2-5; D uncertain. The DNA of the CDR3 is TGTGCCAGCAGTGCCCCCGTGATCGCTGAAAAGACCCAGTACTTC. Protein: CASSAPVIAEKTQYF.